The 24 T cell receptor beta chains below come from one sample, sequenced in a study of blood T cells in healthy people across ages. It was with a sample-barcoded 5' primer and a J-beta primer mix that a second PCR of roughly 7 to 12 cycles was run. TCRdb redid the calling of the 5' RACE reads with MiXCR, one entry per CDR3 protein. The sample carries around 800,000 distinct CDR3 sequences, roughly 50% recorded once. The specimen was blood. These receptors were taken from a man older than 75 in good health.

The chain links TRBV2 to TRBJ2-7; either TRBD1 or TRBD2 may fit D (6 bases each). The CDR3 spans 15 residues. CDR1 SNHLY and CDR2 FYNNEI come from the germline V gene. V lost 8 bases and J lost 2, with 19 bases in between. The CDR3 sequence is CASRGTSDSTYEQYF. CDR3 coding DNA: TGTGCCAGCCGGGGGACATCCGATAGCACCTACGAGCAGTACTTC.

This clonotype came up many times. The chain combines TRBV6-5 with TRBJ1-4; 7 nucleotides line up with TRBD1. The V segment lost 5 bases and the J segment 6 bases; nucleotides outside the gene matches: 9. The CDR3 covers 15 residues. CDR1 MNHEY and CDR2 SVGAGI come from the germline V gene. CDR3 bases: TGTGCCAGCAGTGCCACAGGGGTTCCGGATGAAAAACTGTTTTTT. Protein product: CASSATGVPDEKLFF.

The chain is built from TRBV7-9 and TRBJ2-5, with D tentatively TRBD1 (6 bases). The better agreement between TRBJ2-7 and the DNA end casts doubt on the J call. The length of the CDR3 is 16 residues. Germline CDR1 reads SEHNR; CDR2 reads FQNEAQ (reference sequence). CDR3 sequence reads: CASSSYRESIVYEQYF. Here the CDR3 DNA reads TGTGCCAGCAGCTCGTACAGGGAGTCGATAGTATACGAGCAGTACTTC.

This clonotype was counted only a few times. Here the CDR3 reads CASSLGPSGTYNEQFF. The CDR3 DNA is TGTGCCAGCAGCTTAGGTCCTAGCGGGACCTACAATGAGCAGTTCTTC. This sequence joins TRBV13 and TRBJ2-1; the match to TRBD2 covers 9 bases. Per germline, CDR1 PRHDT and CDR2 FYEKMQ (reference sequence). The CDR3 consists of 16 residues. V shed 0 bases and J 2 bases; nucleotides not matched to a gene: 2.

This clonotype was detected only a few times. The CDR3 spells CASSFPNNPNEQFF. The DNA for the CDR3 is TGCGCCAGCAGCTTCCCAAACAACCCTAATGAGCAGTTCTTC. This chain uses TRBV5-1 with TRBJ2-1; D uncertain. CDR1 and CDR2 from the germline V gene are SGHRS and YFSETQ. The CDR3 totals 14 residues. With 2 bases removed from V and 7 bases from J, the gap between germline ends came to 13 bases.

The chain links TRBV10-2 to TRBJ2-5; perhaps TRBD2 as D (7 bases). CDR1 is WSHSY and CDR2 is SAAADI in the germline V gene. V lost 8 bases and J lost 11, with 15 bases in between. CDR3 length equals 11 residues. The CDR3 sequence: CASGGAREQYF. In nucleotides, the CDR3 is TGCGCCAGCGGGGGGGCTAGGGAGCAGTACTTC.

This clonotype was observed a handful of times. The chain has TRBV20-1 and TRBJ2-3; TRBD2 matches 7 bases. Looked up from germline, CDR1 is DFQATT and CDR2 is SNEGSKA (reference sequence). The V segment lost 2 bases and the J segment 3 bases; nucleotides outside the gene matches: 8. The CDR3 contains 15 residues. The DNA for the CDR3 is TGCAGTGCTAGAAGAGGCGGGGGATGGACAGATACGCAGTATTTT. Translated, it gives CSARRGGGWTDTQYF.

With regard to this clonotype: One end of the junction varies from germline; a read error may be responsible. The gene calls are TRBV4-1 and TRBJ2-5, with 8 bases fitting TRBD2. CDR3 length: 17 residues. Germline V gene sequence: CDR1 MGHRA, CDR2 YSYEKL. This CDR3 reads CASGQGTGGGYQETQYF. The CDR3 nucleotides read TGCGCCAGCGGCCAAGGGACTGGCGGGGGGTACCAAGAGACCCAGTACTTC.

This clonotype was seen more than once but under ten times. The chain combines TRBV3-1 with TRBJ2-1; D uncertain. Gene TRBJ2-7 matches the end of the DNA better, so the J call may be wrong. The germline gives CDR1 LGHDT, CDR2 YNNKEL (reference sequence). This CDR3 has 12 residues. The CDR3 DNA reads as TGTGCCAGCAGCTCCCGAGTCCGGGAGCAGTACTTC. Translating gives CASSSRVREQYF.

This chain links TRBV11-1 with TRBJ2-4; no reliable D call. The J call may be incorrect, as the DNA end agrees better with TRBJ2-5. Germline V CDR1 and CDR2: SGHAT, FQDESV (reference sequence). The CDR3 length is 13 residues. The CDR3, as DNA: TGTGCCAGCAGCCCAGACATAAAAGAGACCCAGTACTTC. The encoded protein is CASSPDIKETQYF.

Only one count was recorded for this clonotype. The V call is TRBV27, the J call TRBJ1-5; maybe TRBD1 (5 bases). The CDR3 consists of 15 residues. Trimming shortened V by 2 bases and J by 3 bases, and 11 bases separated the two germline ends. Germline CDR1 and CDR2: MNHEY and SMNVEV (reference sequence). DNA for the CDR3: TGTGCCAGCAGTTTAGGGCAGGGTTACAATCAGCCCCAGCATTTT. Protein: CASSLGQGYNQPQHF.

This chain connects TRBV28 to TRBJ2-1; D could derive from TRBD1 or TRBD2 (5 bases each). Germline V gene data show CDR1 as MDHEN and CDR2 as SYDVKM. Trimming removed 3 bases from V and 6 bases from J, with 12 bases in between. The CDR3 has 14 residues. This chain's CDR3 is CASSFGTPGNEQFF. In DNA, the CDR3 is TGTGCCAGCAGTTTTGGGACCCCCGGCAATGAGCAGTTCTTC.

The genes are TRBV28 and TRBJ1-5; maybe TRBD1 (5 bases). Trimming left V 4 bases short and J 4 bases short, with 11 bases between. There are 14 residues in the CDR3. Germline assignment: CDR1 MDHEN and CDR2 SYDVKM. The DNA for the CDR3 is TGTGCCAGCAGTTGGGGGGGACTAAATCAGCCCCAGCATTTT. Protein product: CASSWGGLNQPQHF.

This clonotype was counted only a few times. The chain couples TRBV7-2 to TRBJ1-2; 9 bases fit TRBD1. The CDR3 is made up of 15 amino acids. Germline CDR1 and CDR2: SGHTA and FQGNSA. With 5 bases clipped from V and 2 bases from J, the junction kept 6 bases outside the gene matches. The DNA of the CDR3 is TGTGCCAGCAGCCCACACAGGGGGCGGAACTATGGCTACACCTTC. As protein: CASSPHRGRNYGYTF.

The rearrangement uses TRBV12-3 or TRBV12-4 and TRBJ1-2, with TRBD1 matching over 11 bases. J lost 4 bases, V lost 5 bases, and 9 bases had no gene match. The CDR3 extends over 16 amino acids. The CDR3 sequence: CASSPLGQGAIYGYTF. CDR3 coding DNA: TGTGCCAGCAGTCCTCTTGGACAGGGGGCAATCTATGGCTACACCTTC.

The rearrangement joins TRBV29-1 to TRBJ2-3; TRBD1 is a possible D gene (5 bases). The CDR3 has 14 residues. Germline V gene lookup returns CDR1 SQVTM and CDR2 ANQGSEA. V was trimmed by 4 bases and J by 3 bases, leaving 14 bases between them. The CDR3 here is CSVGRSTATDTQYF. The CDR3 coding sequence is TGCAGCGTTGGAAGGTCGACAGCAACAGATACGCAGTATTTT.

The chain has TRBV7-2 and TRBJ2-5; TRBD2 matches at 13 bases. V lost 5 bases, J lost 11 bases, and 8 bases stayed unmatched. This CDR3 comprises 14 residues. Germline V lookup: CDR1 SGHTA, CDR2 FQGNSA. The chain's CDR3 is CASSVTSGRAQQYF. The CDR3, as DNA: TGTGCCAGCAGCGTAACTAGCGGGAGGGCCCAGCAGTACTTC.

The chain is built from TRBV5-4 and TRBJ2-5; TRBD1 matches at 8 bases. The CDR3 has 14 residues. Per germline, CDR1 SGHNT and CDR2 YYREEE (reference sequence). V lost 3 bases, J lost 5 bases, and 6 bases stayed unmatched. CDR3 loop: CASSYVRGRETQYF. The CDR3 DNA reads TGTGCCAGCAGCTACGTCAGGGGGCGGGAGACCCAGTACTTC.

The DNA for the CDR3 is TGTGCCAGCAGCGCCTTCCAGGGGACGGGGCTCTACAATGAGCAGTACTTC. It encodes CASSAFQGTGLYNEQYF. The chain couples TRBV9 to TRBJ2-1, with D possibly TRBD1 on 6 matching bases. TRBJ2-7 matches the DNA end more closely, so the J call is doubtful. The CDR3 spans 17 residues. Germline V lookup: CDR1 SGDLS, CDR2 YYNGEE.

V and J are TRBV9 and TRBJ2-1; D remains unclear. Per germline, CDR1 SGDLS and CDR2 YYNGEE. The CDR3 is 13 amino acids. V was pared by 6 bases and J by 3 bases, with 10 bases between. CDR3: CASNPDGYNEQFF. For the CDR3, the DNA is TGTGCCAGCAACCCAGATGGCTACAATGAGCAGTTCTTC.

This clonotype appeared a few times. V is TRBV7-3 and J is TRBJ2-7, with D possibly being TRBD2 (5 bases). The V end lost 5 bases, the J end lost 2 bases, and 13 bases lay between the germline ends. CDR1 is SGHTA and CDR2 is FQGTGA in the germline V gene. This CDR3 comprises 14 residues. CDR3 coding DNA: TGTGCCAGCAGCCCCAACGGGGTGGCCTACGAGCAGTACTTC. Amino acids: CASSPNGVAYEQYF. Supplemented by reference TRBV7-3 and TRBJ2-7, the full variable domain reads GAGVSQTPSNKVTEKGKYVELRCDPISGHTALYWYRQSLGQGPEFLIYFQGTGAADDSGLPNDRFFAVRPEGSVSTLKIQRTERGDSAVYLCASSPNGVAYEQYFGPGTRLTVT.

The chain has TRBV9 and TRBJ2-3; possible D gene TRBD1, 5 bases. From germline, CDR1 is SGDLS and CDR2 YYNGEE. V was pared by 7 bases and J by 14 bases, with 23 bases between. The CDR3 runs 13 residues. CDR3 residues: CASPRGEHRYAYF. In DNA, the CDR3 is TGTGCCAGCCCTAGGGGTGAGCACAGATACGCGTATTTT.

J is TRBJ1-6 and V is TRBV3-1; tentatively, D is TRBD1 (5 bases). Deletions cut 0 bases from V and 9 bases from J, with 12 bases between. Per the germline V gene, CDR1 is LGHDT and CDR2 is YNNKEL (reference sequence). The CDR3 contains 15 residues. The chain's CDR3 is CASSQDSGGSSPLHF. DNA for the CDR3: TGTGCCAGCAGCCAAGATAGTGGGGGAAGTTCACCCCTCCACTTT.

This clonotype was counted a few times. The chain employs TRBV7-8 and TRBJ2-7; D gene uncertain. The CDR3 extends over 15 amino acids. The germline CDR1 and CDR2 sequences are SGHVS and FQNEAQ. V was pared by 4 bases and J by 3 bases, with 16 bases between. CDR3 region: CASSSLNSLFYEQYF. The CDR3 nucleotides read TGTGCCAGCAGCTCTCTAAACTCACTATTCTACGAGCAGTACTTC.